This T cell receptor (beta chain) derives from a study of shared clonotypes between healthy human individuals. Overall study context: A donor's plate count was three for CD4 naive and three for CD4 memory; CD8 naive had two and CD8 memory one.

About this clone itself: Its target is not known.

The CDR3 has 16 residues. Germline V lookup: CDR1 MDHEN, CDR2 SYDVKM. J gave up 4 bases and V 5 bases, and 12 bases lay outside the gene matches. Clones were read by immunoSEQ multiplex PCR, and TCRdb kept only the in-frame ones, dropping some. The data show roughly 1,800,000 clones, 85% to 95% seen once. Terminally differentiated effector memory CD45RA+ cells were excluded by CCR7 positive selection of CD45RO-negative cells. Study-wide results and caveats: Naive subsets generally exceeded memory subsets in estimated richness. Against clonotypes common to all four donors, non-shared ones had lower generation probabilities. A few donors shared approximately 5% of their naive CD4 clonotypes.

Sequencing was done on a sample of naive CD8+ T cells sorted from blood. The origin of this receptor is a man younger than 35 in good health. The chain recombines TRBV28 with TRBJ1-2, with TRBD1 matching 8 bases. The CDR3 spells CASSPLQGVFSYGYTF. Here the CDR3 DNA reads TGTGCCAGCAGTCCTTTACAGGGGGTATTCTCCTATGGCTACACCTTC.